The entry below describes one T cell receptor beta chain. These data come from a study of cytomegalovirus exposure and HLA in healthy donors. CDR3 length: 13 residues. The V gene lost 5 bases and the J gene lost 4 bases, with 11 bases spanning the gap. Germline-derived CDR1 and CDR2 are SGHNT and YENEEA. The PCR made use of 60 Vbeta and 13 Jbeta primers. Generated by immunoSEQ multiplex PCR, the TCRdb table keeps only in-frame clones and is missing some. The table for this sample gives 68,000 or so clones. The source of this sequence is a boy between 5 and 17 years old in good health and CMV-seronegative. The V call is TRBV11-3, the J call TRBJ1-1; no reliable D call. Sequenced material: PBMCs. CDR3: CASSPRPGTEAFF. CDR3 DNA sequence: TGTGCCAGCAGCCCCCGCCCGGGCACTGAAGCTTTCTTT.